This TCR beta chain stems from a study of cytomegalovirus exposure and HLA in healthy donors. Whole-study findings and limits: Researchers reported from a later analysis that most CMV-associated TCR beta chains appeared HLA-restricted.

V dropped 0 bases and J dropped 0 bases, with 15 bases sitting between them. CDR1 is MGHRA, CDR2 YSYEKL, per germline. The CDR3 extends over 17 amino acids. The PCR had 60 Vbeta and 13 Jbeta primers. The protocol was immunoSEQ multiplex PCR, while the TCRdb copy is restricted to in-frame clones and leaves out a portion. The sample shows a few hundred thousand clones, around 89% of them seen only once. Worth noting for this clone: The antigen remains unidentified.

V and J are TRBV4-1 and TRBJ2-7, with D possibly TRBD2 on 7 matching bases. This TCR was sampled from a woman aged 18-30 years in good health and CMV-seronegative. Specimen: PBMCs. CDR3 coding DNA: TGCGCCAGCAGCCAAGATTGGGGGGGCCTAAGCTCCTACGAGCAGTACTTC. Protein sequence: CASSQDWGGLSSYEQYF.